The next 21 T cell receptor beta chains were all read from a single sample in a study of OX40 agonist ivuxolimab in advanced cancers. Profiling relied on immunoSEQ multiplex PCR, and the TCRdb table lists in-frame clones only, not all of them. The sample lists about 25,000 clones; about 86% were seen once. This material consisted of CD4+ or CD8+ T cells sorted from blood, taken in a trial of the OX40 agonist ivuxolimab. All receptors derive from an adult with an advanced solid tumor such as melanoma, head and neck, liver or kidney cancer.

The chain has TRBV5-4 and TRBJ2-7; D is unclear. V lost 4 bases and J lost 2, with 7 bases in between. CDR3 size: 12 residues. Germline loops: CDR1 SGHNT, CDR2 YYREEE (reference sequence). The CDR3 region has the DNA TGTGCCAGCAGCCTTGGGACCTACGAGCAGTACTTC. This gives the protein CASSLGTYEQYF.

V usage is TRBV15 and J usage is TRBJ2-3; D ambiguous. Germline CDR1 LNHNV, CDR2 YYDKDF (reference sequence). Trimming removed 0 bases at V and 6 bases at J, with 7 bases between. The CDR3 has 13 residues. The CDR3 here is CATSRDRLDTQYF. As DNA, the CDR3 is TGTGCCACCAGCAGAGACCGATTGGATACGCAGTATTTT.

The chain has TRBV9 and TRBJ1-1; 8 bases align to TRBD1. Trimming at V came to 4 bases and at J to 5 bases, leaving 7 bases not matched to a gene. CDR3 length: 14 amino acids. CDR1 is SGDLS and CDR2 is YYNGEE in the germline V gene. The CDR3 region is CASSTSGGGTEAFF. Written as DNA, the CDR3 is TGTGCCAGCAGCACCTCAGGGGGCGGAACTGAAGCTTTCTTT.

The chain combines TRBV28 with TRBJ2-7; 8 bases line up with TRBD1. V lost 11 bases to trimming and J lost 4 bases; unmatched junction nucleotides: 7. The CDR3 runs 12 residues. The germline gives CDR1 MDHEN, CDR2 SYDVKM. In DNA, the CDR3 is TGTGCCTGTGGACAGGGTGGTTACGAGCAGTACTTC. It translates to CACGQGGYEQYF.

This clone was detected a few times. V and J are TRBV9 and TRBJ2-1, with D possibly being TRBD1 (5 bases). The V end lost 4 bases, the J end lost 0 bases, and 11 bases lay between the germline ends. This CDR3 region has 15 residues. Germline V gene lookup returns CDR1 SGDLS and CDR2 YYNGEE. The CDR3 loop is CASSFQGRSYNEQFF. CDR3 DNA sequence: TGTGCCAGCAGCTTTCAGGGCCGCTCCTACAATGAGCAGTTCTTC.

The chain has TRBV6-6 and TRBJ1-2; the D is unclear. V lost 0 bases, J lost 6 bases, and 11 bases lay in between. The CDR3 covers 14 residues. Germline assignment: CDR1 MNHNY and CDR2 SVGAGI (reference sequence). CDR3: CASSYSLGWDGYTF. Written as DNA, the CDR3 is TGTGCCAGCAGTTACTCGCTGGGCTGGGATGGCTACACCTTC.

CDR3 residues: CASSETSANEQFF. Here the CDR3 DNA reads TGTGCCAGCAGCGAAACTAGCGCCAATGAGCAGTTCTTC. The chain combines TRBV9 with TRBJ2-1; 7 nucleotides match TRBD2. Per germline, CDR1 SGDLS and CDR2 YYNGEE. The trim removed 3 bases at V and 6 bases at J, leaving 3 bases unmatched. The CDR3 is 13 amino acids.

This clone showed up just a few times. This chain connects TRBV4-3 to TRBJ1-2; D gene uncertain. The CDR3 consists of 15 residues. From germline, CDR1 is LGHNA and CDR2 YSLEER. With 3 bases removed from V and 0 bases from J, the gap between germline ends came to 11 bases. CDR3 in amino acids: CASSQQDPTNYGYTF. DNA of the CDR3: TGCGCCAGCAGCCAGCAGGATCCTACTAACTATGGCTACACCTTC.

The V gene is TRBV4-1, the J gene TRBJ1-1; D ambiguous. CDR3 length equals 13 residues. Germline V lookup: CDR1 MGHRA, CDR2 YSYEKL. Trimming took off 0 bases at V and 8 bases at J, with 10 bases between the two ends. In DNA, the CDR3 is TGCGCCAGCAGCCAAGACCCTAGCCAAGAAGCTTTCTTT. This gives the protein CASSQDPSQEAFF.

The chain recombines TRBV28 with TRBJ2-3, with D unresolved. Germline lookup yields CDR1 MDHEN and CDR2 SYDVKM. The CDR3 has 13 residues. Trimming cost V 2 bases and J 6 bases, with 9 bases left between them. The chain's CDR3 is CASSLLPGDTQYF. Here the CDR3 DNA reads TGTGCCAGCAGTTTACTCCCCGGGGATACGCAGTATTTT. The full variable domain, with the rest looked up from reference TRBV28 and TRBJ2-3, is DVKVTQSSRYLVKRTGEKVFLECVQDMDHENMFWYRQDPGLGLRLIYFSYDVKMKEKGDIPEGYSVSREKKERFSLILESASTNQTSMYLCASSLLPGDTQYFGPGTRLTVL.

The J gene is TRBJ2-3, the V gene TRBV9, with a weak D call TRBD2 (5 bases). The germline CDR1 and CDR2 sequences are SGDLS and YYNGEE. This CDR3 spans 11 amino acids. The V and J ends lost 5 bases and 6 bases respectively, with 7 bases between them. The CDR3 loop is CASRRGDTQYF. The CDR3 DNA is TGTGCCAGCAGGAGAGGGGATACGCAGTATTTT.

The CDR3 bases are TGTGCCAGCAGCTCCCCCGACGGTCCCTACACTGAAGCTTTCTTT. It codes for CASSSPDGPYTEAFF. The rearrangement joins TRBV7-8 to TRBJ1-1; no definite D call. Germline V gene sequence: CDR1 SGHVS, CDR2 FQNEAQ. Between the trimmed V and J ends, which lost 4 bases and 3 bases, there was a span of 15 bases. The CDR3 is 15 residues long.

The table lists this clone with a few counts. The chain combines TRBV4-3 with TRBJ1-1, with D perhaps TRBD1 (6 bases). CDR3 size: 14 residues. The ends were cut back, 1 base at V and 4 bases at J, with 10 bases in the middle. Germline CDR1 LGHNA, CDR2 YSLEER. In DNA, the CDR3 is TGCGCCAGCAGCCAAGGACAGGTCGTCACTGAAGCTTTCTTT. Protein sequence: CASSQGQVVTEAFF.

The V and J genes are TRBV27 and TRBJ2-7; tentatively, D is TRBD2 (5 bases). The CDR3 has 14 amino acids. The germline V and J ends were trimmed by 2 bases and 0 bases, with 8 bases remaining between them. CDR1 and CDR2 (germline): MNHEY, SMNVEV (reference sequence). CDR3 bases: TGTGCCAGCAGTTTAGCGGGTAGCTCCTACGAGCAGTACTTC. Protein sequence: CASSLAGSSYEQYF.

The CDR3 bases are TGTGCCAGCAGCGCAAATACCGGGACAGGGGAGTACATTCAGTACTTC. Translating gives CASSANTGTGEYIQYF. The genes are TRBV9 and TRBJ2-4, with 10 nucleotides matching TRBD1. J was trimmed by 8 bases and V by 3 bases; bases with no gene match: 11. The V gene's germline CDR1 is SGDLS and CDR2 YYNGEE. The CDR3 runs 16 residues.

J is TRBJ1-2 and V is TRBV28; no clear D. From germline, CDR1 is MDHEN and CDR2 SYDVKM. The length of the CDR3 is 13 residues. The V end lost 3 bases, the J end lost 5 bases, and 10 bases lay between the germline ends. CDR3: CASSFLLQYGYTF. The DNA for the CDR3 is TGTGCCAGCAGTTTTCTCCTACAGTATGGCTACACCTTC.

J is TRBJ1-2 and V is TRBV30; possibly TRBD1 for D (6 bases). The CDR3 contains 15 residues. Germline V lookup: CDR1 GTSNPN, CDR2 SVGIG (reference sequence). Trimming took off 2 bases at V and 4 bases at J, with 17 bases between the two ends. CDR3 region: CAWSPAWRGGYGYTF. The CDR3, as DNA: TGTGCCTGGAGTCCCGCATGGAGGGGGGGCTATGGCTACACCTTC.

The V and J genes are TRBV7-3 and TRBJ2-3; D is undetermined. The CDR3 consists of 15 residues. Trimming removed 1 base from V and 2 bases from J, with 10 bases in between. Germline V gene lookup returns CDR1 SGHTA and CDR2 FQGTGA. The CDR3 here is CASSLKLADTDTQYF. In DNA form, the CDR3 reads TGTGCCAGCAGCTTAAAGTTAGCCGACACAGATACGCAGTATTTT.

The chain is built from TRBV28 and TRBJ2-1; D is uncertain. V gave up 3 bases and J gave up 8 bases, with 11 bases separating them. Germline assignment: CDR1 MDHEN and CDR2 SYDVKM. CDR3 length equals 13 residues. CDR3 DNA sequence: TGTGCCAGCAGTTTTTACTGGCATGATGAGCAGTTCTTC. This codes for CASSFYWHDEQFF.

The chain carries TRBV30 and TRBJ2-2; D not resolved. This CDR3 region has 11 residues. CDR1 is GTSNPN, CDR2 SVGIG, per germline (reference sequence). Deletions cut 5 bases from V and 3 bases from J, with 4 bases between. This CDR3 reads CAWGDTGELFF. DNA for the CDR3: TGTGCCTGGGGGGACACCGGGGAGCTGTTTTTT.

The rearrangement links TRBV28 to TRBJ2-3; D possibly uses TRBD1 or TRBD2 (6 bases each). The CDR3 totals 16 residues. V lost 3 bases and J lost 4, with 17 bases in between. The germline gives CDR1 MDHEN, CDR2 SYDVKM. The CDR3 nucleotides read TGTGCCAGCAGTTTCCCGACGACAGGAGGGGCAGATACGCAGTATTTT. Amino acids: CASSFPTTGGADTQYF.